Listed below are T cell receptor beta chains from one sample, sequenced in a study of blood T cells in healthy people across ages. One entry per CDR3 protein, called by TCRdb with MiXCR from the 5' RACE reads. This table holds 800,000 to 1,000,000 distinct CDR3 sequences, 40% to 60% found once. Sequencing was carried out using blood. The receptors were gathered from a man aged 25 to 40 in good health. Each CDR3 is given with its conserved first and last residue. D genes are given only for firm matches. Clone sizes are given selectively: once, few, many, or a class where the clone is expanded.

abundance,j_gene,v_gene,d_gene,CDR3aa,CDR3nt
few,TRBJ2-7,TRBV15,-,CATSRDPINEQYF,TGTGCCACCAGCAGAGATCCTATTAACGAGCAGTACTTC
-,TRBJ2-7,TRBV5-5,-,CASSLGPDSTYEQYF,TGTGCCAGCAGCTTAGGGCCGGACTCGACCTACGAGCAGTACTTC
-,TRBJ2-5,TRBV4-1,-,CASSQDGRKETQYF,TGCGCCAGCAGCCAAGATGGCAGGAAAGAGACCCAGTACTTC
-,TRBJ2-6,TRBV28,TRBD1,CASSFGQGGIRANVLTF,TGTGCCAGCAGTTTCGGACAGGGTGGTATTAGGGCCAACGTCCTGACTTTC
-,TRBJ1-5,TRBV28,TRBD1,CASKTGGGLYSNQPQHF,TGTGCCAGTAAGACAGGGGGGGGACTCTATAGCAATCAGCCCCAGCATTTT
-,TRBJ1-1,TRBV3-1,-,CASTRGATEAFF,TGTGCCAGCACCCGGGGAGCCACTGAAGCTTTCTTT
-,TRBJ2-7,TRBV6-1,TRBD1,CASRSGGTYNEQYF,TGTGCCAGCAGGTCAGGGGGAACCTACAATGAGCAGTACTTC
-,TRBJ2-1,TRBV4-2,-,CASSQEGETRGNEQFF,TGTGCCAGCAGCCAAGAAGGAGAGACTAGAGGCAATGAGCAGTTCTTC
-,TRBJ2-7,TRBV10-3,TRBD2,CAISDPTSGGTGYF,TGTGCCATCAGTGATCCGACTAGCGGGGGAACGGGGTACTTC
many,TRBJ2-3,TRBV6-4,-,CASSVSADTDTQYF,TGTGCCAGCAGTGTGTCGGCAGACACAGATACGCAGTATTTT
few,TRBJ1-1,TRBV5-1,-,CASSWRGDTEAFF,TGCGCCAGCAGTTGGAGGGGGGACACTGAAGCTTTCTTT
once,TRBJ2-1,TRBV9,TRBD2,CASSGLAEYYNEQFF,TGTGCCAGCAGCGGACTAGCGGAGTATTACAATGAGCAGTTCTTC
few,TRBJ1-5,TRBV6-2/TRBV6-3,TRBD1,CASRDRVQPQHF,TGTGCCAGCAGGGACAGGGTTCAGCCCCAGCATTTT